This T cell receptor (beta chain) was sequenced during a study of T cells in Graves' hyperthyroidism and ophthalmopathy. This clonotype was detected many times. What it recognizes is unknown. Using RNA transcripts as the source, TCR beta CDR3 regions were amplified. RT-PCR in the first round (using the HTBI primer set) targeted the TCR CDR3. MiXCR, applied by TCRdb to the multiplex PCR reads, yields one record per CDR3 protein. Of around 360,000 distinct CDR3 sequences detected, over 12% appear once; the ten largest clones hold approximately 19%. Study observations and caveats: Stable hyperthyroidism and ophthalmopathy were separated using 13 V-J signatures. Expanded thyroid clonotypes (above 0.001) were mostly also found in blood.

Diagnoses were established using clinical symptoms, serum thyroxine and TRAb, thyroid ultrasound and orbital computed tomography. Source material for PBMCs was 9 to 10 ml fresh peripheral blood. Germline V gene sequence: CDR1 SEHNR, CDR2 FQNEAQ (reference sequence). The CDR3 is 15 amino acids. V lost 5 bases, J lost 3 bases, and 7 bases stayed unmatched. The chain employs TRBV7-9 and TRBJ2-7, with TRBD2 identical over 10 bases. Sample: blood. This sequence was found in a woman in her sixties or seventies with Graves' ophthalmopathy. The CDR3 bases are TGTGCCAGCAGCACCAGGACTAGCGGAAACTACGAGCAGTACTTC. Translation: CASSTRTSGNYEQYF.